This T cell receptor beta chain was recorded in a study of CD8+ T cells in alopecia areata. Remarks on this clone: Gene names are the mouse ones. The read gets to within 4 residues of the CDR3 end, and the germline J gene fills in the rest.

Germline V gene sequence: CDR1 SGHSN, CDR2 HYEKVE. V was pared by 0 bases and J by 0 bases, with 5 bases of the junction left unmatched. The CDR3 covers 17 residues. Following RNA extraction, reverse transcription yielded cDNA that acted as the sequencing template. The table came from immunoSEQ multiplex PCR; TCRdb's copy has only in-frame clones and leaves some out. This sample carries approximately 110,000 clones, none of them present only once. This TCR derives from a C3H/HeJ mouse with alopecia areata. This strain's MHC haplotype is H2-k. The genes are TRBV12-1 and TRBJ2-2; the match to TRBD1 covers 8 bases. Sequenced input: lesional skin. CDR3 loop: CASSLTGTGANTGQLYF. The covered CDR3 bases are TGTGCCAGCTCTCTCACCGGGACAGGAGCAAACACCGGG.